What follows are 9 T cell receptor beta chains derived from one specimen sequenced in a study of blood T cell repertoires in COVID-19. Only in-frame clones appear in the TCRdb table, and some are missing; sequencing was by immunoSEQ multiplex PCR. Found here are approximately 120,000 clones, roughly 86% of them singletons; the top ten hold around 13%. The sample was peripheral blood. The receptors stem from a human donor in a cohort sampled during active COVID-19.

This rearrangement joins TRBV5-5 to TRBJ2-3, with D uncertain. From germline, CDR1 is SGHKS and CDR2 YYEKEE (reference sequence). The CDR3 consists of 13 residues. Trimming shortened V by 0 bases and J by 2 bases, and 4 bases separated the two germline ends. CDR3 sequence reads: CASSLEATDTQYF. The CDR3 nucleotides are TGTGCCAGCAGCTTGGAAGCCACAGATACGCAGTATTTT.

V usage is TRBV2 and J usage is TRBJ2-7; 9 bases are shared with TRBD1. This CDR3 has 16 amino acids. The germline V gene encodes CDR1 SNHLY and CDR2 FYNNEI. After removal of 1 base from V and 2 bases from J, the junction contained 6 bases not matched to a gene. Here the CDR3 DNA reads TGTGCCAGCAGTGAAGGGACGACAGGGGGTCCCTACGAGCAGTACTTC. Its translation is CASSEGTTGGPYEQYF.

The chain employs TRBV5-1 and TRBJ1-1; 8 nucleotides line up with TRBD1. The CDR3 consists of 14 residues. Germline trimming cut 4 bases from V and 3 bases from J; bases unmatched to any gene: 5. Looked up from germline, CDR1 is SGHRS and CDR2 is YFSETQ. CDR3 sequence (DNA): TGCGCCAGCAGCCCAGGGGGCTTAGACACTGAAGCTTTCTTT. This sequence encodes CASSPGGLDTEAFF.

The V and J genes are TRBV19 and TRBJ1-2, with D unresolved. Between the trimmed V and J ends, which lost 5 bases and 4 bases, there was a span of 8 bases. Per germline, CDR1 LNHDA and CDR2 SQIVND (reference sequence). The CDR3 spans 12 residues. CDR3: CASSPRVYGYTF. The CDR3 bases are TGTGCCAGTAGTCCCCGAGTCTATGGCTACACCTTC.

CDR3 protein: CASGHQPQHF. The CDR3 DNA reads as TGTGCCAGCGGCCATCAGCCCCAGCATTTT. The chain recombines TRBV2 with TRBJ1-5; D ambiguous. The CDR3 consists of 10 residues. Germline CDR1 reads SNHLY; CDR2 reads FYNNEI. V gave up 8 bases and J gave up 5 bases, with 4 bases separating them.

This chain connects TRBV5-1 to TRBJ2-2; 8 bases match TRBD1. Looked up from germline, CDR1 is SGHRS and CDR2 is YFSETQ. The junction had 2 bases not matched to a gene; V was cut back by 4 bases and J by 6 bases. There are 13 residues in the CDR3. This CDR3 reads CASSRTGSGELFF. In DNA form, the CDR3 reads TGCGCCAGCAGCCGGACAGGGTCCGGGGAGCTGTTTTTT.

The chain employs TRBV30 and TRBJ1-1; D gene uncertain. V lost 3 bases and J 6 bases, leaving 14 bases between the germline ends. CDR1 and CDR2 (germline): GTSNPN, SVGIG (reference sequence). The CDR3 spans 13 residues. The CDR3 DNA sequence: TGTGCCTGGAGAACACCAGGAGGAGCTGAAGCTTTCTTT. Residues: CAWRTPGGAEAFF.

The genes are TRBV29-1 and TRBJ1-1; D remains ambiguous. The CDR3 is 12 amino acids. Germline-derived CDR1 and CDR2 are SQVTM and ANQGSEA. The V and J ends lost 3 bases and 5 bases respectively, with 10 bases between them. The CDR3 loop reads CSVEAQDTEAFF. The CDR3 nucleotides are TGCAGCGTTGAGGCCCAGGATACTGAAGCTTTCTTT. Supplemented by reference TRBV29-1 and TRBJ1-1, the full variable domain reads SAVISQKPSRDICQRGTSLTIQCQVDSQVTMMFWYRQQPGQSLTLIATANQGSEATYESGFVIDKFPISRPNLTFSTLTVSNMSPEDSSIYLCSVEAQDTEAFFGQGTRLTVV.

The chain recombines TRBV3-1 (or the pseudogene TRBV3-2) with TRBJ2-1, with D unresolved. Germline loops: CDR1 LGHDT, CDR2 YNNKEL (reference sequence). V was cut by 2 bases and J by 9 bases, with 8 bases left in between. CDR3 length: 12 residues. The DNA for the CDR3 is TGTGCCAGCAGCCAACGTTCCAGTGAGCAGTTCTTC. Amino acid sequence: CASSQRSSEQFF.